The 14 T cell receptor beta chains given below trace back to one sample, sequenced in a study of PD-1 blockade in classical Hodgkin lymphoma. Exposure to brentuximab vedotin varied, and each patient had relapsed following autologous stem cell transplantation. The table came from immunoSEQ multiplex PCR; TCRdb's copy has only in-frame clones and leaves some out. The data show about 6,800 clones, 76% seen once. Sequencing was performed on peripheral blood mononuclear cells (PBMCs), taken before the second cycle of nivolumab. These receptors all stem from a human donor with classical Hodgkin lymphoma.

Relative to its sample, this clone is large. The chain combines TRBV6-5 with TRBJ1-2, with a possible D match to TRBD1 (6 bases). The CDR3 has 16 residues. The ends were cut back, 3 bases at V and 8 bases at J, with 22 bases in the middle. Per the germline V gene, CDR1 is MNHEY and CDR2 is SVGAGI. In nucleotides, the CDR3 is TGTGCCAGCAGTTATGGTTCGATCCGGGACACCGAGGGCTACACCTTC. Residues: CASSYGSIRDTEGYTF.

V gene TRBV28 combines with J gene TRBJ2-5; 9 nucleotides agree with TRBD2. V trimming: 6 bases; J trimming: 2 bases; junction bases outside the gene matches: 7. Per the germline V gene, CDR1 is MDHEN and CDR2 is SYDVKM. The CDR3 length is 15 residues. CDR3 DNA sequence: TGTGCCAGCAGCCGCCCGACTAGCGGACAAGAGACCCAGTACTTC. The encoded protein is CASSRPTSGQETQYF.

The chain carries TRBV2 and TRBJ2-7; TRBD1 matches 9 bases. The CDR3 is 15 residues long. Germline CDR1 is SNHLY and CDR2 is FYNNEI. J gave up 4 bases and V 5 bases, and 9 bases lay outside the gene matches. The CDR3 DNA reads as TGTGCCAGCAGTAAAAGGGACAGGGTTTCTTACGAGCAGTACTTC. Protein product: CASSKRDRVSYEQYF.

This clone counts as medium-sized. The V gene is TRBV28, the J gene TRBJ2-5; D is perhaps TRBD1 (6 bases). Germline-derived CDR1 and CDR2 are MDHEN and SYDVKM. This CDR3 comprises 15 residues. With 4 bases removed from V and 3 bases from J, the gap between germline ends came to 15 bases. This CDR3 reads CASSSTIWTEETQYF. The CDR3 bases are TGTGCCAGCAGTTCCACGATATGGACAGAAGAGACCCAGTACTTC.

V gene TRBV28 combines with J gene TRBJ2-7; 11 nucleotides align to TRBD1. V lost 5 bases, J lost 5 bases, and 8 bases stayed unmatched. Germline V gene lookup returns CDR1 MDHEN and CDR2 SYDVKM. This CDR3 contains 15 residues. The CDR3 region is CASSRRGQGGHEQYF. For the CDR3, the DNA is TGTGCCAGCAGTCGAAGGGGACAGGGGGGGCACGAGCAGTACTTC.

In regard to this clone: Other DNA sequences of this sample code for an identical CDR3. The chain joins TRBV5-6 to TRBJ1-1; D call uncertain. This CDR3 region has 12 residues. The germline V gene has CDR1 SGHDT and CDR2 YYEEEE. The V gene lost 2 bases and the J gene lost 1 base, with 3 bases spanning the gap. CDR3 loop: CASSFGNTEAFF. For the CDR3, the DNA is TGTGCCAGCAGCTTCGGGAACACTGAAGCTTTCTTT.

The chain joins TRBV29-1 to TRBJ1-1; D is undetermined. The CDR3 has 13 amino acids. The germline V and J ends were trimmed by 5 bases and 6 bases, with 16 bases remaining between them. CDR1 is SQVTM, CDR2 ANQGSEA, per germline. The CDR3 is CSVTGPGLSEAFF. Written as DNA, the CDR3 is TGCAGCGTTACCGGACCGGGCCTCTCTGAAGCTTTCTTT. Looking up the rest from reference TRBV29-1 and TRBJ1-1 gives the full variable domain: SAVISQKPSRDICQRGTSLTIQCQVDSQVTMMFWYRQQPGQSLTLIATANQGSEATYESGFVIDKFPISRPNLTFSTLTVSNMSPEDSSIYLCSVTGPGLSEAFFGQGTRLTVV.

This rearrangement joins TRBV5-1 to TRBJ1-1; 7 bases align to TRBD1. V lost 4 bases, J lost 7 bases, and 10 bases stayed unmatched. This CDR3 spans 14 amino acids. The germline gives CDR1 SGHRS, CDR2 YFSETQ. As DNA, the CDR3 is TGCGCCAGCAGCGGAGCAGGGGGTACGAGTGAAGCTTTCTTT. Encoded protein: CASSGAGGTSEAFF.

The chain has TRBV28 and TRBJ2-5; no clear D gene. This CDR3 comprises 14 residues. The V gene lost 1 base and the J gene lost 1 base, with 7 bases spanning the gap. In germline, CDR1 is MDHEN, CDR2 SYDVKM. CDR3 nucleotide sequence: TGTGCCAGCAGTTTATTAAGGAGCCAAGAGACCCAGTACTTC. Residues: CASSLLRSQETQYF.

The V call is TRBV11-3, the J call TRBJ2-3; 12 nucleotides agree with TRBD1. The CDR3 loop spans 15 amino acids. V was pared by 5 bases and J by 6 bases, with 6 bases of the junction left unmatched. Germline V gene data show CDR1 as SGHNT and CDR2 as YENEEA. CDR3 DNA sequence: TGTGCCAGCAGCCCGGGACAGGGGGCGGAGGATACGCAGTATTTT. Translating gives CASSPGQGAEDTQYF.

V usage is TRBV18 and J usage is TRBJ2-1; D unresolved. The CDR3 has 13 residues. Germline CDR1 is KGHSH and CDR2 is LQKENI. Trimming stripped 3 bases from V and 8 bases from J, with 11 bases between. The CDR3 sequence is CASSPLGSYEQFF. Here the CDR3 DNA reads TGTGCCAGCTCACCCCTCGGAAGCTATGAGCAGTTCTTC.

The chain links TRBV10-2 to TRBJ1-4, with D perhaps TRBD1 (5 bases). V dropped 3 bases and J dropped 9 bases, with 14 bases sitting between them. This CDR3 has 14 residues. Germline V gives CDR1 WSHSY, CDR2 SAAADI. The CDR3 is CASSDPDIPQKLFF. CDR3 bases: TGCGCCAGCAGTGACCCGGACATCCCGCAAAAACTGTTTTTT.

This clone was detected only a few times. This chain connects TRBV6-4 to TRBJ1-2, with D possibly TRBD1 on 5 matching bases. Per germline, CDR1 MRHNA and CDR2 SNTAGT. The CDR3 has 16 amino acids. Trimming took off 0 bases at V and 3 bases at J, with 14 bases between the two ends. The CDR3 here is CASSDSRDGSYYGYTF. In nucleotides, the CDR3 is TGTGCCAGCAGTGACTCCCGGGACGGTTCCTACTATGGCTACACCTTC.

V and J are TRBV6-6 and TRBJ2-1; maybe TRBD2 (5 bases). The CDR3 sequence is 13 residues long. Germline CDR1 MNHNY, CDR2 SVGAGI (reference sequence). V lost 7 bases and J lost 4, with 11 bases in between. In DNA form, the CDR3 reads TGTGCCAGCACTACGAGGGAGTACAATGAGCAGTTCTTC. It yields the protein CASTTREYNEQFF.